This T cell receptor (beta chain) stems from a study of blood T cell repertoires in COVID-19. Germline V gives CDR1 KGHSH, CDR2 LQKENI. V trimming: 6 bases; J trimming: 8 bases; junction bases outside the gene matches: 15. CDR3 length: 16 amino acids. TCRdb keeps only in-frame clones here, not all; method: immunoSEQ multiplex PCR. Altogether some 120,000 clones are present, approximately 90% being singletons, with the ten largest covering 1.2%. Material for sequencing was peripheral blood. This clonotype was sampled from a woman of 80 years or more with acute or convalescent COVID-19. The genes are TRBV18 and TRBJ1-1, with 10 bases aligning to TRBD1. The CDR3 DNA follows: TGTGCCAGCTCGATCGGGGGAGACAGGGGGCCGGCCGAAGCTTTCTTT. It translates to CASSIGGDRGPAEAFF.